The 20 T cell receptor beta chains presented below share a single source sample, sequenced in a study of T cells in Graves' hyperthyroidism and ophthalmopathy. Authors of the study amplified TCR beta CDR3 regions from RNA transcripts. A set of HTBI primers served as the primers for a first-round RT-PCR of the TCR CDR3. From the multiplex PCR reads, TCRdb called clonotypes with MiXCR, one entry per CDR3 protein. The sample lists about 300,000 distinct CDR3 sequences, approximately 18% occurring once. The specimen sequenced was blood. These receptors came from a man over 45 with Graves' ophthalmopathy.

This clonotype was recorded at least ten times. The chain carries TRBV28 and TRBJ2-1; 8 bases are shared with TRBD2. The CDR3 extends over 16 amino acids. The germline V gene has CDR1 MDHEN and CDR2 SYDVKM. The J segment lost 0 bases and the V segment lost 9 bases, leaving 10 bases of the junction unmatched. The CDR3 is CASQQSGSGSYNEQFF. CDR3 coding DNA: TGTGCCAGTCAACAAAGCGGGAGTGGCTCCTACAATGAGCAGTTCTTC.

The rearrangement uses TRBV6-5 and TRBJ2-1; 7 bases match TRBD2. The CDR3 totals 17 residues. The V gene end was trimmed by 0 bases and the J gene end by 6 bases; junction bases not matched to a gene: 11. Germline values: CDR1 MNHEY, CDR2 SVGAGI. The CDR3 nucleotides read TGTGCCAGCAGTTACTCGTTCGCGGGAGAGAGGTGCAATGAGCAGTTCTTC. It is translated as CASSYSFAGERCNEQFF.

This clonotype was detected only a few times. The rearrangement uses TRBV28 and TRBJ1-2; D is perhaps TRBD1 (6 bases). In germline, CDR1 is MDHEN, CDR2 SYDVKM. V was pared by 6 bases and J by 3 bases, with 14 bases between. CDR3 length: 14 amino acids. The CDR3 is CASSRTGADYGYTF. CDR3 in DNA: TGTGCCAGCAGCCGAACGGGGGCGGACTATGGCTACACCTTC.

The rearrangement joins TRBV18 to TRBJ1-1; no reliable D call. V dropped 6 bases and J dropped 0 bases, with 29 bases sitting between them. CDR3 length equals 20 residues. Germline-derived CDR1 and CDR2 are KGHSH and LQKENI. In DNA, the CDR3 is TGTGCCAGCTCCAATAAAGTTATTACCCCCCAGCGGAATATGAACACTGAAGCTTTCTTT. Translated, it gives CASSNKVITPQRNMNTEAFF.

This clonotype was seen repeatedly, ten times or more. This sequence joins TRBV6-1 and TRBJ2-2; no clear D. From germline, CDR1 is MNHNS and CDR2 SASEGT. The CDR3 extends over 16 amino acids. Trimming shortened V by 1 base and J by 6 bases, and 15 bases separated the two germline ends. The CDR3 DNA is TGTGCCAGCAGTGAAGACGGAGCGTTAACGGCCGGGGAGCTGTTTTTT. Translated: CASSEDGALTAGELFF.

This rearrangement joins TRBV28 to TRBJ2-2; 7 nucleotides line up with TRBD1. V lost 4 bases to trimming and J lost 5 bases; unmatched junction nucleotides: 7. CDR1 MDHEN and CDR2 SYDVKM come from the germline V gene. This CDR3 has 15 amino acids. As DNA, the CDR3 is TGTGCCAGCAGTTACCCGGGACAGAGGACCGGGGAGCTGTTTTTT. Translated: CASSYPGQRTGELFF.

The chain employs TRBV25-1 and TRBJ2-3, with 12 bases aligning to TRBD2. The CDR3 covers 17 residues. V lost 1 base and J lost 1; bases outside the gene matches: 3. CDR1 MGHDK and CDR2 SYGVNS come from the germline V gene. Written as DNA, the CDR3 is TGTGCCAGCAGTGAATCGGCTAGCGGGAGGGGCACAGATACGCAGTATTTT. Its translation: CASSESASGRGTDTQYF.

The genes are TRBV29-1 and TRBJ2-2, with 10 bases identical to TRBD2. Germline values: CDR1 SQVTM, CDR2 ANQGSEA. The V gene end was trimmed by 4 bases and the J gene end by 1 base; junction bases not matched to a gene: 6. The CDR3 contains 16 residues. The CDR3 here is CSVAGTSVLNTGELFF. DNA of the CDR3: TGCAGCGTTGCCGGGACTAGCGTTCTGAACACCGGGGAGCTGTTTTTT.

This clonotype came up many times. This chain uses TRBV24-1 with TRBJ2-1; tentatively, D is TRBD2 (5 bases). With 0 bases removed from V and 0 bases from J, the gap between germline ends came to 8 bases. From germline, CDR1 is KGHDR and CDR2 SFDVKD. The CDR3 has 16 residues. The CDR3 region has the DNA TGTGCCACCAGTGATTTGAGCGGTAGCTCCTACAATGAGCAGTTCTTC. Its translation is CATSDLSGSSYNEQFF.

The J gene is TRBJ2-1, the V gene TRBV19; D remains unclear. The CDR3 extends over 12 amino acids. Trimming took 5 bases from V and 6 from J, leaving 8 bases between them. Germline loops: CDR1 LNHDA, CDR2 SQIVND (reference sequence). CDR3 nucleotide sequence: TGTGCCAGTAGTTGGTTGAGCAATGAGCAGTTCTTC. It translates to CASSWLSNEQFF. Full variable domain (missing parts from reference TRBV19 and TRBJ2-1): DGGITQSPKYLFRKEGQNVTLSCEQNLNHDAMYWYRQDPGQGLRLIYYSQIVNDFQKGDIAEGYSVSREKKESFPLTVTSAQKNPTAFYLCASSWLSNEQFFGPGTRLTVL.

This clonotype appeared a few times. This sequence joins TRBV20-1 and TRBJ2-1, with 12 bases lining up with TRBD2. CDR3 length: 15 amino acids. After removal of 6 bases from V and 0 bases from J, the junction contained 3 bases not matched to a gene. CDR1 and CDR2 from the germline V gene are DFQATT and SNEGSKA (reference sequence). CDR3 amino acids: CSAGGLAGSYNEQFF. The CDR3 coding sequence is TGCAGTGCCGGGGGACTAGCGGGCTCCTACAATGAGCAGTTCTTC.

The sample holds many counts of this clonotype. The V and J genes are TRBV15 and TRBJ2-5, with D unclear. The V and J ends lost 0 bases and 2 bases respectively, with 10 bases between them. The CDR3 totals 15 residues. Germline CDR1 LNHNV, CDR2 YYDKDF (reference sequence). CDR3 loop: CATSRDLADQETQYF. In DNA, the CDR3 is TGTGCCACCAGCAGAGATCTGGCCGATCAAGAGACCCAGTACTTC.

The chain employs TRBV5-6 and TRBJ1-2; D gene unclear. V shed 0 bases and J shed 8 bases, with 17 bases lying between them. The germline gives CDR1 SGHDT, CDR2 YYEEEE. There are 15 residues in the CDR3. The CDR3 nucleotides are TGTGCCAGCAGCTTGGAAGGAGGAGGGTTGCGGGGCTACACCTTC. Translation: CASSLEGGGLRGYTF. Full variable domain (outside the CDR3, taken from reference TRBV5-6 and TRBJ1-2): DAGVTQSPTHLIKTRGQQVTLRCSPKSGHDTVSWYQQALGQGPQFIFQYYEEEERQRGNFPDRFSGHQFPNYSSELNVNALLLGDSALYLCASSLEGGGLRGYTFGSGTRLTVV.

The chain carries TRBV5-1 and TRBJ2-3; TRBD2 matches 9 bases. The CDR3 totals 19 residues. The J segment lost 3 bases and the V segment lost 4 bases, leaving 18 bases of the junction unmatched. The germline V gene encodes CDR1 SGHRS and CDR2 YFSETQ. The DNA of the CDR3 is TGCGCCAGCAGCCTCCGGAAAAACTTAGCGGGAGCGCTGACAGATACGCAGTATTTT. Encoded protein: CASSLRKNLAGALTDTQYF.

This clonotype came up a few times. This sequence joins TRBV19 and TRBJ1-5; D not certain. The V gene lost 4 bases and the J gene lost 0 bases, with 10 bases spanning the gap. CDR1 LNHDA and CDR2 SQIVND come from the germline V gene (reference sequence). This CDR3 is 15 amino acids long. In nucleotides, the CDR3 is TGTGCCAGTAGTAGGACGGATTATAGCAATCAGCCCCAGCATTTT. Encoded protein: CASSRTDYSNQPQHF.

V is TRBV27 and J is TRBJ2-2, with a possible D match to TRBD2 (6 bases). The germline V gene has CDR1 MNHEY and CDR2 SMNVEV (reference sequence). This CDR3 has 17 residues. Trimming removed 3 bases at V and 0 bases at J, with 14 bases between. CDR3 protein: CASSFLRRDANTGELFF. CDR3 DNA: TGTGCCAGCAGTTTTCTTCGGCGGGACGCGAACACCGGGGAGCTGTTTTTT.

This clonotype was recorded at least ten times. The gene calls are TRBV5-1 and TRBJ1-1; D ambiguous. Looked up from germline, CDR1 is SGHRS and CDR2 is YFSETQ. This CDR3 has 14 amino acids. Trimming cost V 5 bases and J 4 bases, with 15 bases left between them. The CDR3, as DNA: TGCGCCAGCAGTAGACGGCCGAGGGCCACTGAAGCTTTCTTT. Translated: CASSRRPRATEAFF.

This clonotype occurred many times. This chain connects TRBV20-1 to TRBJ2-1; 11 bases align to TRBD2. Per germline, CDR1 DFQATT and CDR2 SNEGSKA (reference sequence). J was trimmed by 5 bases and V by 3 bases; bases with no gene match: 3. CDR3 length: 14 residues. The CDR3 sequence is CSASRLAGNNEQFF. CDR3 sequence (DNA): TGCAGTGCTAGCAGACTAGCGGGGAACAATGAGCAGTTCTTC.

This clonotype has just a few counts. This rearrangement joins TRBV5-4 to TRBJ2-1; D is ambiguous. Per the germline V gene, CDR1 is SGHNT and CDR2 is YYREEE (reference sequence). Deletions cut 0 bases from V and 0 bases from J, with 7 bases between. There are 15 residues in the CDR3. The CDR3 reads CASSLAGRSYNEQFF. The DNA for the CDR3 is TGTGCCAGCAGCTTGGCCGGCCGCTCCTACAATGAGCAGTTCTTC.

A word on this clonotype: A junction end diverges from the germline sequence, so it may reflect a read error. V gene TRBV5-5 combines with J gene TRBJ2-1, with 8 bases lining up with TRBD2. Germline loops: CDR1 SGHKS, CDR2 YYEKEE (reference sequence). The CDR3 loop spans 17 amino acids. The CDR3 region is CASSLVSGSPSYDEQFF. The CDR3 nucleotides are TGTGCCAGCAGCTTGGTCAGCGGGAGTCCCTCCTACGATGAGCAGTTCTTC.